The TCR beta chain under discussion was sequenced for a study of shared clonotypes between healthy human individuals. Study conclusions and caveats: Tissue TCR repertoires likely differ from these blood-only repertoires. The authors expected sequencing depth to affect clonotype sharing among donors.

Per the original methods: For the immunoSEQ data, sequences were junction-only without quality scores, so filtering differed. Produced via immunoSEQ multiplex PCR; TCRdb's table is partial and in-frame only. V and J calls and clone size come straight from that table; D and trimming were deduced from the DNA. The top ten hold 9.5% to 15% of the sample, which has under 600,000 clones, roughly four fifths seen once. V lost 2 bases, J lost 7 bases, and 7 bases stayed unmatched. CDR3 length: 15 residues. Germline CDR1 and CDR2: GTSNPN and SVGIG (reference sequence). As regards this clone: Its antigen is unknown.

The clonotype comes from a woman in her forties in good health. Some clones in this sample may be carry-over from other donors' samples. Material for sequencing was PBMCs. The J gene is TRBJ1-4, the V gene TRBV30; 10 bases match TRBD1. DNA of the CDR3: TGTGCCTGGAGTAGTGGGGGGACAGGGGTTGAAAAACTGTTTTTT. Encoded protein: CAWSSGGTGVEKLFF.